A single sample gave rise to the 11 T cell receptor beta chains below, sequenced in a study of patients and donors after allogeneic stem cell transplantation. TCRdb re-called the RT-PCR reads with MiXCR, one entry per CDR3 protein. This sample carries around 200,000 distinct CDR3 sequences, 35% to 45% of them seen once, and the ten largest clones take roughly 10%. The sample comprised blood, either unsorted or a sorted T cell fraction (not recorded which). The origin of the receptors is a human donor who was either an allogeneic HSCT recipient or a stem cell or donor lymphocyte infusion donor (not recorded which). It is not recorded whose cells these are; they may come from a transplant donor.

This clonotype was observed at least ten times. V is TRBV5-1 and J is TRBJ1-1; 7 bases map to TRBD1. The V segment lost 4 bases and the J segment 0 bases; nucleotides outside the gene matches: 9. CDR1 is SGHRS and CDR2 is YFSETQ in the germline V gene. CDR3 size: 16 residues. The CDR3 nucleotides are TGCGCCAGCAGCCTGGGACAGACTGTCATGAACACTGAAGCTTTCTTT. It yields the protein CASSLGQTVMNTEAFF.

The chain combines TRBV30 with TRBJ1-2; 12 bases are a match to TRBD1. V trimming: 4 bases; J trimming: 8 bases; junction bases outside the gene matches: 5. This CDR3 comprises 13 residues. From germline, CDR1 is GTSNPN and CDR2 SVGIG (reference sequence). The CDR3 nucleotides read TGTGCCTGGAAGGGACAGGGGGCGTGGGGCTACACCTTC. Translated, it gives CAWKGQGAWGYTF.

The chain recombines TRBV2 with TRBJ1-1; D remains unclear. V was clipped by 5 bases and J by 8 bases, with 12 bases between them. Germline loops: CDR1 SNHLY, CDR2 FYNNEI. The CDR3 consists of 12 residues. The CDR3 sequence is CASSPRRPEAFF. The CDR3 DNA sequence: TGTGCCAGCAGTCCCCGACGGCCGGAAGCTTTCTTT. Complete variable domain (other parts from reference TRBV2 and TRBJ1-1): EPEVTQTPSHQVTQMGQEVILRCVPISNHLYFYWYRQILGQKVEFLVSFYNNEISEKSEIFDDQFSVERPDGSNFTLKIRSTKLEDSAMYFCASSPRRPEAFFGQGTRLTVV.

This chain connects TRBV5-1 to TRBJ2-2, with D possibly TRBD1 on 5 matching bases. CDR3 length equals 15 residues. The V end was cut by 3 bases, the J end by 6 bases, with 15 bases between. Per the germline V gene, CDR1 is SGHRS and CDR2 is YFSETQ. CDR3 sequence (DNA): TGCGCCAGCAGCTCCTCGGTTCAGGGATCCGGGGAGCTGTTTTTT. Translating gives CASSSSVQGSGELFF.

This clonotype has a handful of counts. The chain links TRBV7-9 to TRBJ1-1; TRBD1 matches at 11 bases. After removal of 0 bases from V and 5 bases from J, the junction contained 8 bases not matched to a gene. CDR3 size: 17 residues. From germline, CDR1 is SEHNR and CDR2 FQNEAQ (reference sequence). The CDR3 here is CASSLAAGTGGDTEAFF. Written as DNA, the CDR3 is TGTGCCAGCAGCTTAGCGGCCGGGACAGGGGGGGATACTGAAGCTTTCTTT.

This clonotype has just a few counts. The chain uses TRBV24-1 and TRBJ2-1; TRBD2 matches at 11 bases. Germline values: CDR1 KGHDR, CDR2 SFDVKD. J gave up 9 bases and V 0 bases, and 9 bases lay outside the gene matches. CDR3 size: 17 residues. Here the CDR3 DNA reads TGTGCCACCAGTGATTTGCGCAATAGCGGGGGGGCCGTTGAGCAGTTCTTC. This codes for CATSDLRNSGGAVEQFF.

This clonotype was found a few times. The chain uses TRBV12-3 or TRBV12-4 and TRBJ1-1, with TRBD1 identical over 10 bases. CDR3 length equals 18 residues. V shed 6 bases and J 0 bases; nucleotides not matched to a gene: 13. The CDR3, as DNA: TGTGCCAGCAGCCGGGACAGGGGTTTAGTGGAGATGAACACTGAAGCTTTCTTT. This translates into CASSRDRGLVEMNTEAFF.

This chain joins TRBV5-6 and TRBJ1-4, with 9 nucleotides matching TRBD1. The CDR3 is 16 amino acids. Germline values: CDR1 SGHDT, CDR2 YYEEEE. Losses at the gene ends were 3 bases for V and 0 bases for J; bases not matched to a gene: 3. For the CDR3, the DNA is TGTGCCAGCAGCTGGGGGACAGGGCCAACTAATGAAAAACTGTTTTTT. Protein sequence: CASSWGTGPTNEKLFF. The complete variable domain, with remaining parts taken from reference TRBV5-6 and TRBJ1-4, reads DAGVTQSPTHLIKTRGQQVTLRCSPKSGHDTVSWYQQALGQGPQFIFQYYEEEERQRGNFPDRFSGHQFPNYSSELNVNALLLGDSALYLCASSWGTGPTNEKLFFGSGTQLSVL.

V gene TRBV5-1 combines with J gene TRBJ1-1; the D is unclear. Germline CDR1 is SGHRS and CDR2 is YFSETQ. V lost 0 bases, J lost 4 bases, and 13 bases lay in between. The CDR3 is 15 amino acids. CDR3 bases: TGCGCCAGCAGCTTGGCCTCACAAGCTGGCACTGAAGCTTTCTTT. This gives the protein CASSLASQAGTEAFF.

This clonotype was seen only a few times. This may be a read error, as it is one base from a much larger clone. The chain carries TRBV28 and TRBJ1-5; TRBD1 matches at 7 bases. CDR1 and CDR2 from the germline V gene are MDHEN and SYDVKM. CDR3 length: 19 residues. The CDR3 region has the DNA TGTGCCAGCAGATCCCCAGGGGACAGCCACTCCTATAGCAATCACCCCCAGCATTTT. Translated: CASRSPGDSHSYSNHPQHF.

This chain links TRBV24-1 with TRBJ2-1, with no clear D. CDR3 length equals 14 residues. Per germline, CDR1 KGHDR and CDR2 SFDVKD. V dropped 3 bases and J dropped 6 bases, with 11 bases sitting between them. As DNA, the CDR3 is TGTGCCACCAGTGATGGCCCCCTTCTCAATGAGCAGTTCTTC. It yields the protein CATSDGPLLNEQFF.